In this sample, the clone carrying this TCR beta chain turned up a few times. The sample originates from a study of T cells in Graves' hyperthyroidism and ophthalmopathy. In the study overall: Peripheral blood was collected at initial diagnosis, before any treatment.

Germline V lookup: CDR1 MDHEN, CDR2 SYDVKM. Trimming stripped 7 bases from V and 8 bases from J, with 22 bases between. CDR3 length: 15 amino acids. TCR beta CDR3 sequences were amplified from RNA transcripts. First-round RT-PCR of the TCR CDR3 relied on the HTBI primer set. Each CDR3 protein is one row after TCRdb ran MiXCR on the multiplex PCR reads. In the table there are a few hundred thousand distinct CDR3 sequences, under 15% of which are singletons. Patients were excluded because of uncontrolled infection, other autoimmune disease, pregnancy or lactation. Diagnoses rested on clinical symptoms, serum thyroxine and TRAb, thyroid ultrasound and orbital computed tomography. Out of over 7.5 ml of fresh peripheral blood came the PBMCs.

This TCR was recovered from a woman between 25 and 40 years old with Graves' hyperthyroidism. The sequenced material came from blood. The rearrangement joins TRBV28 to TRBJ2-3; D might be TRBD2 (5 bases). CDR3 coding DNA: TGTGCCAGCAACCCTGAGGTCGTGGCGGGCGGTACGCAGTATTTT. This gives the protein CASNPEVVAGGTQYF.